This T cell receptor (beta chain) is from a study of CD8+CD57+ T cells in acquired aplastic anemia. Trimming at V came to 7 bases and at J to 6 bases, leaving 8 bases not matched to a gene. The CDR3 loop spans 12 amino acids. CDR1 SQVTM and CDR2 ANQGSEA come from the germline V gene. Genomic DNA, the template, was used for profiling of the TCR beta VDJ and CDR3. TCRdb reprocessed the reads with MiXCR, giving one entry per CDR3 protein. The repertoire includes 150,000 to 200,000 distinct CDR3 sequences, about 64% of them detected once, and around 42% sits in the top ten. The source material was sorted CD4+, CD8+, or CD8+CD57+ T cells (not recorded which) from PBMCs. The chain has TRBV29-1 and TRBJ2-7; 8 bases line up with TRBD2. This receptor was obtained from a human donor with severe aplastic anemia or a healthy control (not recorded which). CDR3 loop: CSAGTRGGEQYF. CDR3 bases: TGCAGCGCCGGGACTAGGGGTGGCGAGCAGTACTTC.